This is a list of T cell receptor beta chains from one sample in a study of identical twins. TCRdb reprocessed the 5' RACE reads with MiXCR, giving one entry per CDR3 protein. The profile shows fewer than 500,000 distinct CDR3 sequences, around 15% of them singletons. These sequences were also reported in another study, on yellow fever vaccine responses in identical twins.

The sample was CD4+ T cells sorted from blood. These receptors came from a woman between 18 and 29 years old in good health. Each CDR3 is given with its conserved first and last residue. The D gene is left open where the match is weak. Not all rows give a size; the values are once, few, many and, for expanded clones, a class.

abundance,j_gene,d_gene,v_gene,CDR3nt,CDR3aa
many,TRBJ2-3,-,TRBV20-1,TGCAGTGCTTACACGCCTGGCACAGATACGCAGTATTTT,CSAYTPGTDTQYF
few,TRBJ2-1,-,TRBV9,TGTGCCAGCAGCGCCCGGGACTCCTACAATGAGCAGTTCTTC,CASSARDSYNEQFF
-,TRBJ2-3,TRBD2,TRBV7-2,TGTGCCAGCAGCTCGACTATCGGGAGGGCCCGAGATACGCAGTATTTT,CASSSTIGRARDTQYF
-,TRBJ2-3,TRBD1,TRBV9,TGTGCCAGCAGCTCCGGACAGGGGGCTGGTGTTACGCAGTATTTT,CASSSGQGAGVTQYF
once,TRBJ2-1,-,TRBV6-2/TRBV6-3,TGTGCCAGTTCCGGGGCAGACTACAATGAGCAGTTCTTC,CASSGADYNEQFF
few,TRBJ2-3,TRBD2,TRBV2,TGTGCCAGCAGTGGACTAGCGTCCGGCACAGATACGCAGTATTTT,CASSGLASGTDTQYF
-,TRBJ2-7,-,TRBV6-5,TGTGCCAGCAGTTACCAAGACAGTATGCAGTACTTC,CASSYQDSMQYF
-,TRBJ2-2,TRBD2,TRBV7-2,TGTGCCAGCAGCGAGGTCCTAGCGGGAGTGTACGGGGAGCTGTTTTTT,CASSEVLAGVYGELFF
once,TRBJ2-1,-,TRBV18,TGTGCCATCTCACCAGCGAATGAGCAGTTCTTC,CAISPANEQFF
few,TRBJ2-7,-,TRBV15,TGTGCCACCAGCAGGGACAGTGTCTACGAGCAGTACTTC,CATSRDSVYEQYF
-,TRBJ1-2,-,TRBV20-1,TGCAGTGCTAGGGGGGGATCCGGCTACACCTTC,CSARGGSGYTF
many,TRBJ2-7,TRBD2,TRBV29-1,TGCAGCGTAAGGACTAGCGTCTACGAGCAGTACTTC,CSVRTSVYEQYF
-,TRBJ2-5,TRBD2,TRBV20-1,TGCAGTGCTAGAGCACTAGCGGGAGTAGGGGAGACCCAGTACTTC,CSARALAGVGETQYF
many,TRBJ2-5,-,TRBV10-1,TGCGCCAGCAGTGAATCGGGGTCTCGAGAGACCCAGTACTTC,CASSESGSRETQYF
-,TRBJ1-5,TRBD1,TRBV19,TGTGCCAGTAGCCAGGACAGGGTAGCCGGTCAGCCCCAGCATTTT,CASSQDRVAGQPQHF
few,TRBJ2-4,-,TRBV5-1,TGCGCCAGCAGCTCACCCTCCCAGCAGGTCGGGGGCAAAAACATTCAGTACTTC,CASSSPSQQVGGKNIQYF
once,TRBJ2-4,TRBD2,TRBV11-2,TGTGCCAGCAGCCCCCTCAGTGGGCTAGCGGGGGGACATTCTTCCTGGAACATTCAGTACTTC,CASSPLSGLAGGHSSWNIQYF
-,TRBJ2-3,-,TRBV14,TGTGCCAGCAGCCAAGACGACAGGTGGGGAGATACGCAGTATTTT,CASSQDDRWGDTQYF
-,TRBJ2-3,TRBD2,TRBV6-1,TGTGCCAGTAAAAATGGGAGGGGTCGGGGCACAGATACGCAGTATTTT,CASKNGRGRGTDTQYF
-,TRBJ2-2,-,TRBV20-1,TGCAGTGCTAGACCCCCTGCCGGGAGAGGTACCGGGGAGCTGTTTTTT,CSARPPAGRGTGELFF
few,TRBJ1-2,-,TRBV6-5,TGTGCCACTGTAGGGGACGCTTTAGGCTACACCTTC,CATVGDALGYTF
few,TRBJ2-3,-,TRBV12-3/TRBV12-4,TGTGCCAGCAGTTTTCGGGGGCCCAGAGATACGCAGTATTTT,CASSFRGPRDTQYF
few,TRBJ1-4,-,TRBV27,TGTGCCAGCGGAATCAGGGTACGGGAAAAACTGTTTTTT,CASGIRVREKLFF
-,TRBJ2-7,-,TRBV28,TGTGCCACCCTGGGCGGGGGCCCGTACGAGCAGTACTTC,CATLGGGPYEQYF
-,TRBJ2-6,-,TRBV29-1,TGCAGCGTTACGGGGCCTTCTCCCTCTGGGGCCAACGTCCTGACTTTC,CSVTGPSPSGANVLTF
few,TRBJ2-5,-,TRBV5-6,TGTGCCAGCAGCTTGATGGAGGGGGCGCGGGTAGAGACCCAGTACTTC,CASSLMEGARVETQYF
-,TRBJ2-7,TRBD2,TRBV10-3,TGTGCCATCGGGGGGACTAGCGGGATTTATAGCTTC,CAIGGTSGIYSF
-,TRBJ1-5,-,TRBV20-1,TGCAGTGCTATCCTGGGTCAGCCCCAGCATTTT,CSAILGQPQHF
few,TRBJ2-7,-,TRBV24-1,TGTGCCACCAGTGATTTGTATGTCTGGGGGGGCCACTGCGAGCAGTACTTC,CATSDLYVWGGHCEQYF
many,TRBJ1-5,-,TRBV5-6,TGTGCCAGCAGCTTGAAATGGAATCAGCCCCAGCATTTT,CASSLKWNQPQHF
-,TRBJ1-1,-,TRBV12-3/TRBV12-4,TGTGCCAGCAGTTTAGAGGCTAGCACTGAAGCTTTCTTT,CASSLEASTEAFF
many,TRBJ2-3,TRBD2,TRBV7-6,TGTGCCAGCAGCTTTAGCGGGGGTGGTGATACGCAGTATTTT,CASSFSGGGDTQYF
-,TRBJ2-7,-,TRBV18,TGTGCCAGCTCACCCAACGGACAGCTCGAGCAGTACTTC,CASSPNGQLEQYF
-,TRBJ2-2,-,TRBV27,TGTGCCAGCATCTCTGGAGGGGGCCGTTCGAACACCGGGGAGCTGTTTTTT,CASISGGGRSNTGELFF
few,TRBJ2-7,-,TRBV20-1,TGCAGTGCTAGAGCCACGTTAGGGGAAAATCCCTACGAGCAGTACTTC,CSARATLGENPYEQYF
few,TRBJ2-5,-,TRBV12-3/TRBV12-4,TGTGCCAGCAGTCCCCGGCTCGACAGGTTGAAGACCCAGTACTTC,CASSPRLDRLKTQYF
-,TRBJ1-3,-,TRBV4-3,TGCGCCAGCAGCCAAGGACGGAGCTCTGGAAACACCATATATTTT,CASSQGRSSGNTIYF
-,TRBJ2-7,-,TRBV28,TGTGCCAGCAGTTTGGGACGGGGACCCCATTTC,CASSLGRGPHF
-,TRBJ2-1,TRBD1,TRBV5-1,TGCGCCAGCAGCTTGAGTGGGGACAGCTCTAAGCAGTTCTTC,CASSLSGDSSKQFF
-,TRBJ2-5,TRBD2,TRBV5-1,TGCGCCAGCAGCTTGCTGCTAGCGGCTAAAGAGACCCAGTACTTC,CASSLLLAAKETQYF
-,TRBJ2-1,-,TRBV12-3/TRBV12-4,TGTGCCACCCATTGGGGGAATGAGCAGTTCTTC,CATHWGNEQFF
many,TRBJ2-3,TRBD1,TRBV20-1,TGCAGTGCGAGACGGACAGGGACAGATACGCAGTATTTT,CSARRTGTDTQYF
-,TRBJ2-7,TRBD2,TRBV20-1,TGCAGCTCCATGGTGCTAGCGGGAGGTCTTTTCGAGCAGTACTTC,CSSMVLAGGLFEQYF
few,TRBJ1-4,-,TRBV30,TGTGCCTGGAGTAAGGGGGAAAGGGCAGAAAAACTGTTTTTT,CAWSKGERAEKLFF
-,TRBJ2-3,TRBD1,TRBV29-1,TGCAGCGTGAAGACAGGGATAGATACGCAGTATTTT,CSVKTGIDTQYF
few,TRBJ2-1,TRBD2,TRBV5-1,TGCGCCAGCAGTAAGGGACTAGCGGGGGTAAGCTCCTACAATGAGCAGTTCTTC,CASSKGLAGVSSYNEQFF
few,TRBJ1-1,-,TRBV14,TGTGCCAGCAGCCAAGTTACAGGCTTTGGGACTGAAGCTTTCTTT,CASSQVTGFGTEAFF
many,TRBJ1-2,-,TRBV12-3/TRBV12-4,TGTGCCAGCAGGCCGGACATTTACTATGGCTACACCTTC,CASRPDIYYGYTF
few,TRBJ2-3,-,TRBV3-1,TGTGCCAGCAGCCAAGAACCCGGACTGGGGGCAGATACGCAGTATTTT,CASSQEPGLGADTQYF
-,TRBJ2-1,-,TRBV7-9,TGTGCCAGCAGCCACACGGGGGAGGCAGGATACAATGAGCAGTTCTTC,CASSHTGEAGYNEQFF
many,TRBJ2-2,-,TRBV12-3/TRBV12-4,TGTGCCAGCACCGGAGGGCCCGGGGAGCTGTTTTTT,CASTGGPGELFF
few,TRBJ2-7,-,TRBV4-2,TGTGCCAGCAGCCAAGGCGGGGCGAAAGCCTACGAGCAGTACTTC,CASSQGGAKAYEQYF
-,TRBJ2-4,TRBD1,TRBV11-1,TGTGCCAGCAGCTTAGAGGGGGACAGCCGGCAAAACATTCAGTACTTC,CASSLEGDSRQNIQYF
few,TRBJ2-1,TRBD2,TRBV5-1,TGCGCCAGCAGCTTGACTAGCGGGGGGGTGGGGCAGTTCTTC,CASSLTSGGVGQFF
-,TRBJ2-7,TRBD2,TRBV20-1,TGCAGTGCTAGACCCGGGACTAGTTTTGGCGAGCAGTACTTC,CSARPGTSFGEQYF
few,TRBJ2-3,TRBD2,TRBV7-8,TGTGCCAGCAGCTTGACTAGCGGGGGGCGACGGCCCACAGATACGCAGTATTTT,CASSLTSGGRRPTDTQYF
many,TRBJ2-3,TRBD2,TRBV12-3/TRBV12-4,TGTGCCAGCAGTTTATTGACTAGCGGGAGGCCAGATACGCAGTATTTT,CASSLLTSGRPDTQYF
-,TRBJ2-1,-,TRBV3-1,TGTGCCAGCAGCCAAGGAAAATTGTCCGCATACGACTACAATGAGCAGTTCTTC,CASSQGKLSAYDYNEQFF
few,TRBJ2-5,TRBD1,TRBV15,TGTGCCACCAGCAGAGGGGACAGGGAAGAGACCCAGTACTTC,CATSRGDREETQYF